Listed below are T cell receptor beta chains from one sample, sequenced in a study of blood T cells in healthy people across ages. One entry per CDR3 protein, called by TCRdb with MiXCR from the 5' RACE reads. The sample has approximately 1.5 million distinct CDR3 sequences; 30% to 35% are singletons. The sequenced sample consisted of blood. The receptors shown here come from a woman between 25 and 40 years old in good health. The CDR3 runs from the conserved cysteine through the conserved F or W. Each record gives: J gene, clone size, V gene, D gene, CDR3 DNA, CDR3 protein. D genes are given only for firm matches. The size field is filled for only some rows; it gives once, few, many or a size class.

j_gene: TRBJ2-5
abundance: few
v_gene: TRBV7-2
d_gene: TRBD2
CDR3nt: TGTGCCAGCAGCTTAGAGGGTAGCGGGGGGAATGGAGAGACCCAGTACTTC
CDR3aa: CASSLEGSGGNGETQYF

j_gene: TRBJ2-3
abundance: few
v_gene: TRBV28
d_gene: TRBD1
CDR3nt: TGTGCCAGCAGTTTACCCGGGACAGGAGATACGCAGTATTTT
CDR3aa: CASSLPGTGDTQYF

j_gene: TRBJ2-2
abundance: .
v_gene: TRBV4-1
d_gene: TRBD1
CDR3nt: TGCGCCAGCAGCGCACAGGGGGCAGGGACCGGGGAGCTGTTTTTT
CDR3aa: CASSAQGAGTGELFF

j_gene: TRBJ2-7
abundance: .
v_gene: TRBV3-1
d_gene: .
CDR3nt: TGTGCCAGCAGCCCTCGGCCCGGGGGCTCCTACGGGCAGTACTTC
CDR3aa: CASSPRPGGSYGQYF

j_gene: TRBJ1-5
abundance: few
v_gene: TRBV3-1
d_gene: TRBD1
CDR3nt: TGTGCCAGCAGCCTACCAGTACCGAGACAGGGCCATCAGCCCCAGCATTTT
CDR3aa: CASSLPVPRQGHQPQHF

j_gene: TRBJ1-1
abundance: few
v_gene: TRBV13
d_gene: TRBD1
CDR3nt: TGTGCCAGCAGCTTAGACCTTATGACAGGGACGAACACTGAAGCTTTCTTT
CDR3aa: CASSLDLMTGTNTEAFF

j_gene: TRBJ1-1
abundance: .
v_gene: TRBV2
d_gene: .
CDR3nt: TGTGCCAGCAGTGACCAGGGGCGGAACACTGAAGCTTTCTTT
CDR3aa: CASSDQGRNTEAFF

j_gene: TRBJ2-3
abundance: .
v_gene: TRBV9
d_gene: .
CDR3nt: TGTGCCAGCAGCGTACGGGGTTTCATTGATACGCAGTATTTT
CDR3aa: CASSVRGFIDTQYF

j_gene: TRBJ2-4
abundance: few
v_gene: TRBV20-1
d_gene: .
CDR3nt: TGCAGTGCTATGGGTGGGGGGGCCCCCAACATTCAGTACTTC
CDR3aa: CSAMGGGAPNIQYF

j_gene: TRBJ2-1
abundance: few
v_gene: TRBV7-6
d_gene: TRBD2
CDR3nt: TGTGCCAGCAGCCTAACTATTAGTAGCGGGAGTCGCAATGAGCAGTTCTTC
CDR3aa: CASSLTISSGSRNEQFF

j_gene: TRBJ1-5
abundance: .
v_gene: TRBV20-1
d_gene: TRBD1
CDR3nt: TGCAGTTCGACAGGGGGAGGCAATCAGCCCCAGCATTTT
CDR3aa: CSSTGGGNQPQHF

j_gene: TRBJ1-2
abundance: few
v_gene: TRBV7-9
d_gene: .
CDR3nt: TGTGCCAGCAGCATTAGGACGGATTCTTGCACCTTC
CDR3aa: CASSIRTDSCTF

j_gene: TRBJ1-1
abundance: .
v_gene: TRBV9
d_gene: .
CDR3nt: TGTGCCAGCAGCGTGGGACCGAAGCTAATGAACACTGAAGCTTTCTTT
CDR3aa: CASSVGPKLMNTEAFF

j_gene: TRBJ2-1
abundance: .
v_gene: TRBV20-1
d_gene: .
CDR3nt: TGCAGTGCTAGGGGGCTGCATATAAGCAATGAGCAGTTCTTC
CDR3aa: CSARGLHISNEQFF

j_gene: TRBJ2-1
abundance: few
v_gene: TRBV6-5
d_gene: TRBD2
CDR3nt: TGTGCCAGCAGTTCTAGCGGGAGGGCCATTGAGCAGTTCTTC
CDR3aa: CASSSSGRAIEQFF

j_gene: TRBJ2-5
abundance: many
v_gene: TRBV3-1
d_gene: .
CDR3nt: TGTGCCAGCAGCCAAGTCACGGGAGAGCAGTACTTC
CDR3aa: CASSQVTGEQYF

j_gene: TRBJ2-7
abundance: few
v_gene: TRBV20-1
d_gene: .
CDR3nt: TGCAGTGCTACCTCAGGTAGAACCTACGAGCAGTACTTC
CDR3aa: CSATSGRTYEQYF

j_gene: TRBJ2-1
abundance: .
v_gene: TRBV4-1
d_gene: TRBD1
CDR3nt: TGCGCCAGCAGCTTCAGGGGACAGAGCTCCTACAATGAGCAGTTCTTC
CDR3aa: CASSFRGQSSYNEQFF

j_gene: TRBJ2-7
abundance: .
v_gene: TRBV6-6
d_gene: .
CDR3nt: TGTGCCAGCAGAGCAGGGAGGTCAGACCACGAGCAGTACTTC
CDR3aa: CASRAGRSDHEQYF

j_gene: TRBJ2-1
abundance: many
v_gene: TRBV4-1
d_gene: TRBD2
CDR3nt: TGCGCCAGCAGACGTACTAGCGGCCCCTACAATGAGCAGTTCTTC
CDR3aa: CASRRTSGPYNEQFF

j_gene: TRBJ2-5
abundance: few
v_gene: TRBV6-5
d_gene: .
CDR3nt: TGTGCCAGCAGTTACTCTGAGGGCCTGGAGGCCCAGTACTTC
CDR3aa: CASSYSEGLEAQYF

j_gene: TRBJ2-7
abundance: .
v_gene: TRBV5-1
d_gene: .
CDR3nt: TGCGCCAGCAGTACCAGGGTATCCTACGAGCAGTACTTC
CDR3aa: CASSTRVSYEQYF

j_gene: TRBJ2-2
abundance: .
v_gene: TRBV25-1
d_gene: .
CDR3nt: TGTGCCAGCAGGGGCGAAAACCACCGCGGAACGGAAAACACCGGGGAGCTGTTTTTT
CDR3aa: CASRGENHRGTENTGELFF

j_gene: TRBJ2-7
abundance: .
v_gene: TRBV5-5
d_gene: .
CDR3nt: TGTGCCGGCGGATTGGGGGGGGGCATGGCTTACGAGCAGTACTTC
CDR3aa: CAGGLGGGMAYEQYF

j_gene: TRBJ1-1
abundance: .
v_gene: TRBV11-2
d_gene: TRBD1
CDR3nt: TGTGCCAGCAGCCAGGGGGGACACGGGTTAGAAGCTTTCTTT
CDR3aa: CASSQGGHGLEAFF

j_gene: TRBJ1-2
abundance: few
v_gene: TRBV29-1
d_gene: .
CDR3nt: TGCAGCGTTGTTAGCGTGGAAGGCTACACCTTC
CDR3aa: CSVVSVEGYTF

j_gene: TRBJ1-1
abundance: .
v_gene: TRBV5-1
d_gene: TRBD1
CDR3nt: TGCGCCAGCAGCCCGGACCTGACAGGGAGCACTGAAGCTTTCTTT
CDR3aa: CASSPDLTGSTEAFF

j_gene: TRBJ2-7
abundance: .
v_gene: TRBV28
d_gene: .
CDR3nt: TGTGCCAGCAGTCCATCTTACATTTCCTACGAGCAGTACTTC
CDR3aa: CASSPSYISYEQYF

j_gene: TRBJ2-1
abundance: few
v_gene: TRBV12-3/TRBV12-4
d_gene: .
CDR3nt: TGTGCCAGCAGTCCAACCGCGGGACTTTACAATGAGCAGTTCTTC
CDR3aa: CASSPTAGLYNEQFF

j_gene: TRBJ1-1
abundance: .
v_gene: TRBV29-1
d_gene: .
CDR3nt: TGCAGCGTTGACCCGAACACTGAAGCTTTCTTT
CDR3aa: CSVDPNTEAFF

j_gene: TRBJ2-5
abundance: .
v_gene: TRBV2
d_gene: .
CDR3nt: TGTGCCAGCGCCGCCAGGGAGACCCAGTACTTC
CDR3aa: CASAARETQYF

j_gene: TRBJ1-6
abundance: .
v_gene: TRBV27
d_gene: .
CDR3nt: TGTGCCAGCAGTTGGGGGACGAATTCACCCCTCCACTTT
CDR3aa: CASSWGTNSPLHF

j_gene: TRBJ2-5
abundance: many
v_gene: TRBV7-2
d_gene: .
CDR3nt: TGTGCCAGCAGCCGTGGAGGGGGCCGATTGGAGACCCAGTACTTC
CDR3aa: CASSRGGGRLETQYF

j_gene: TRBJ2-7
abundance: many
v_gene: TRBV7-2
d_gene: TRBD1
CDR3nt: TGTGCCAGCAGCTTATTACAGGGGGCGTACGAGCAGTACTTC
CDR3aa: CASSLLQGAYEQYF

j_gene: TRBJ1-2
abundance: .
v_gene: TRBV16
d_gene: .
CDR3nt: TGTGCCAGCAGCCAATCTAGGTCCGGTGCCTATGGCTACACCTTC
CDR3aa: CASSQSRSGAYGYTF

j_gene: TRBJ1-2
abundance: few
v_gene: TRBV10-3
d_gene: TRBD1
CDR3nt: TGTGCCATCAGCGCTAGGTTGGACAGGGGGCAAGGCTACACCTTC
CDR3aa: CAISARLDRGQGYTF

j_gene: TRBJ2-7
abundance: few
v_gene: TRBV20-1
d_gene: .
CDR3nt: TGCAGTGCTAGAGCTCATTCGGCACGGGACGGCGACTACGAGCAGTACTTC
CDR3aa: CSARAHSARDGDYEQYF

j_gene: TRBJ1-2
abundance: few
v_gene: TRBV6-1
d_gene: .
CDR3nt: TGTGCCAGCAGTGAAAGGCAGATTAACTATGGCTACACCTTC
CDR3aa: CASSERQINYGYTF